The TCR beta chain under discussion was sequenced for a study of CD8+CD57+ T cells in acquired aplastic anemia (dated by TCRdb to the late 2010s). With respect to the entire study: On average, sorted CD4+ and CD8+ cells yielded roughly 3.4 ug of extracted DNA, with a range of about 0.19 to 30 ug. Study-wide findings and limitations: No significant difference in CD8+ Simpson's diversity was found between patients and healthy controls (P=0.060). Around 30 CD8+ CDR3 sequences were found in both patients and controls but appeared to be highly expressed in patients and within the immunodominant clones of the patients.

Profiling of TCR beta VDJ combinations and CDR3 sequences used genomic DNA as the template. An Illumina HiSeq 2000 was the platform used for TCR repertoire sequencing. The published analysis was carried out like this. TRBV/TRBJ rearrangement plots, CDR3 size and DJ length profiles, and Simpson's diversity index were used to evaluate the repertoires. Whichever DNA sequence was most abundant in the deep sequencing data was defined as the immunodominant clone. CDR3 amino acid sequences were checked for sharing between subjects and were compared against published repertoires and the VDJdb database. TCRdb redid the processing of the public reads, applying fastp at Q25 and MiXCR, and retained in-frame beta chains. Rows with one shared CDR3 protein collapse into an entry with the most common genes and DNA. The V and J calls here are based on TCRdb, not the publication. Across this sample there are 150,000 to 200,000 distinct CDR3 sequences, with over 60% seen only once. More than 45% of the sample rests with the top ten.

Remarks on this clonotype: Its antigen remains undetermined. No base qualities exist here, and no much larger clone lies one base off it.

The germline V end is reduced by 5 bases and the J end by 4 bases; junction bases left unmatched: 14. Sequences SEHNR (CDR1) and FQNEAQ (CDR2) are obtained from the germline V gene (reference sequence). The CDR3 starts with the cysteine, ends with the phenylalanine, and has 16 residues. Just CDR3 DNA is preserved here, 48 bases in frame from base 1. The study deep-sequenced TCR repertoires of sorted CD4+ and CD8+ blood T cells from severe aplastic anemia patients and healthy subjects. Ficoll-Paque density gradient centrifugation was used to isolate peripheral blood mononuclear cells. Before DNA was extracted, CD4+ and CD8+ T cells were sorted using either FACS or magnetic beads.

The sample was sorted CD4+, CD8+, or CD8+CD57+ T cells (not recorded which) from PBMCs. The TCR comes from a human donor with severe aplastic anemia or a healthy control (not recorded which). The V and J genes are TRBV7-9 and TRBJ2-7; 7 middle bases align to TRBD1. The nucleotide sequence is given as TGTGCCAGCAGCCATTGGGGGCAAGACAGGGCGTACGAGCAGTACTTC. Its coded protein is CASSHWGQDRAYEQYF.